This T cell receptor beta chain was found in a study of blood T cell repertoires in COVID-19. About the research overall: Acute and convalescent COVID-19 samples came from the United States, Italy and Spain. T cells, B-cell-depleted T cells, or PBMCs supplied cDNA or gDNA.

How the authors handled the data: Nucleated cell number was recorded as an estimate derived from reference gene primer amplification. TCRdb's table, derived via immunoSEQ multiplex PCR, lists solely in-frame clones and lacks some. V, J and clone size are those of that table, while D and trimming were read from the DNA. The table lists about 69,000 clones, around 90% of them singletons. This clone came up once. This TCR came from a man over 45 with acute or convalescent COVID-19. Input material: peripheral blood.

DNA of the CDR3: TGCGCCAGCAGCTCTGGGACTAGCGAGTATGAGCAGTTCTTC. This translates into CASSSGTSEYEQFF. The chain couples TRBV5-1 to TRBJ2-1; 10 bases match TRBD2. CDR3 size: 14 residues. Germline V gene lookup returns CDR1 SGHRS and CDR2 YFSETQ. The trim removed 3 bases at V and 8 bases at J, leaving 5 bases unmatched.